The T cell receptor beta chain described here comes from a study of monozygotic twins with cystic fibrosis. General study points: The repertoire was suggested to be naive-dominated, clonality median around 0.01. In this small cohort, shared CDR3 numbers showed no association with age, concordance or disease severity.

With 3 bases removed from V and 4 bases from J, the gap between germline ends came to 18 bases. Looked up from germline, CDR1 is MNHEY and CDR2 is SVGAGI. CDR3 length: 16 amino acids. The assay was immunoSEQ multiplex PCR, and TCRdb's table has in-frame clones only and misses some. Of 34,000 or so clones in the sample, around 90% were seen once. To note about this clone: Its matching antigen is unknown.

The clonotype was recovered from a boy aged 2-15 years with cystic fibrosis. Specimen: blood. This chain joins TRBV6-5 and TRBJ1-2; possibly TRBD1 for D (5 bases). CDR3: CASSYKAFKGLYGYTF. The DNA of the CDR3 is TGTGCCAGCAGTTATAAGGCATTTAAGGGGCTCTATGGCTACACCTTC.